This T cell receptor (beta chain) was identified during a study of T cells in women clearing cervical HPV infection. Method: immunoSEQ multiplex PCR; TCRdb's copy keeps in-frame clones and lacks some. The sample data list 10,000 to 15,000 clones. Worth noting for this clone: The DNA ends 3 residues before the CDR3 does, and the rest of the CDR3 is filled in from the germline J gene.

The CDR3 is 13 amino acids. The ends were cut back, 6 bases at V and 7 bases at J, with 13 bases in the middle. From germline, CDR1 is DFQATT and CDR2 SNEGSKA (reference sequence). Sequenced sample: blood buffy coat. The V gene is TRBV20-1, the J gene TRBJ1-6; perhaps TRBD1 as D (5 bases). This receptor was identified in a woman aged 18 to 75 with a cervical HPV16 infection that either progressed to CIN3+ or cleared (not recorded which). The CDR3 sequence is CSAKGTTNSPLHF. Incomplete CDR3 DNA: TGCAGTGCCAAGGGGACTACCAATTCACCC.